A single sample is the source of the 27 T cell receptor beta chains below, sequenced in a study of Graves' ophthalmopathy and Graves' hyperthyroidism. RNA transcripts yielded amplified TCR beta CDR3 regions. The first round was an RT-PCR with HTBI primers, and the second round was a multiplex PCR. TCRdb re-analysed the multiplex PCR reads in MiXCR, keeping a single row per CDR3 protein. The table records 450,000 to 600,000 distinct CDR3 sequences, roughly 40% of them present only once. What was sequenced was peripheral blood or thyroid tissue (not recorded which). The source of these receptors is an adult man with Graves' hyperthyroidism.

The chain uses TRBV5-1 and TRBJ1-6; D remains ambiguous. CDR1 and CDR2 (germline): SGHRS, YFSETQ. The CDR3 spans 14 residues. The V end was cut by 5 bases, the J end by 10 bases, with 16 bases between. This chain's CDR3 is CASRISGKVSPLHF. DNA for the CDR3: TGCGCCAGCAGAATTAGCGGGAAAGTGTCACCCCTCCACTTT.

Comments on this clonotype: One junction end disagrees with the germline gene, perhaps due to a read error. The chain couples TRBV7-2 to TRBJ2-7, with D perhaps being TRBD1 or TRBD2 (5 bases each). Germline V lookup: CDR1 SGHTA, CDR2 FQGNSA. This CDR3 spans 9 amino acids. CDR3 protein: CASRPGGTF. The CDR3 DNA sequence: TGTGCCAGCAGACCCGGTGGGACCTTC.

The rearrangement joins TRBV5-1 to TRBJ2-1; D not resolved. Germline V gene data show CDR1 as SGHRS and CDR2 as YFSETQ. V was pared by 4 bases and J by 8 bases, with 16 bases between. CDR3 size: 14 residues. CDR3 residues: CASSQESPDDEQFF. The DNA of the CDR3 is TGCGCCAGCAGCCAAGAGTCGCCAGACGATGAGCAGTTCTTC.

The genes are TRBV28 and TRBJ1-4; 7 nucleotides agree with TRBD1. V lost 7 bases and J lost 6; bases outside the gene matches: 5. This CDR3 is built from 13 residues. Germline CDR1 is MDHEN and CDR2 is SYDVKM. This CDR3 reads CASKGTAYEKLFF. The CDR3 nucleotides read TGTGCCAGCAAGGGGACAGCCTATGAAAAACTGTTTTTT. Supplemented by reference TRBV28 and TRBJ1-4, the full variable domain reads DVKVTQSSRYLVKRTGEKVFLECVQDMDHENMFWYRQDPGLGLRLIYFSYDVKMKEKGDIPEGYSVSREKKERFSLILESASTNQTSMYLCASKGTAYEKLFFGSGTQLSVL.

This chain connects TRBV12-3 or TRBV12-4 to TRBJ1-4, with TRBD1 as a possible D gene (6 bases). This CDR3 comprises 13 residues. V was trimmed by 5 bases and J by 7 bases, leaving 11 bases between them. The CDR3 spells CASSPGHLEKLFF. As DNA, the CDR3 is TGTGCCAGCAGTCCGGGACACCTTGAAAAACTGTTTTTT.

A remark on this clonotype: This may be a read error: a much more frequent sequence differs by one nucleotide. The gene calls are TRBV7-3 and TRBJ1-2, with D tentatively TRBD1 (5 bases). Germline V lookup: CDR1 SGHTA, CDR2 FQGTGA. The CDR3 totals 14 residues. Trimming stripped 4 bases from V and 6 bases from J, with 15 bases between. Here the CDR3 reads CASSSRGTPDGYTF. The CDR3 DNA reads TGTGCCAGCAGCTCACGGGGGACCCCTGATGGCTACACCTTC.

Only a few counts were recorded for this clonotype. The J gene is TRBJ2-7, the V gene TRBV29-1, with D perhaps matching TRBD1 (5 bases). The CDR3 contains 13 residues. The V gene lost 3 bases and the J gene lost 6 bases, with 15 bases spanning the gap. From germline, CDR1 is SQVTM and CDR2 ANQGSEA. The CDR3 nucleotides are TGCAGCGTTGACGCAGGGCACTCCACCGAGCAGTACTTC. Protein sequence: CSVDAGHSTEQYF.

This clonotype has only a few counts. The chain has TRBV15 and TRBJ2-3; D not resolved. The CDR3 has 16 amino acids. V was trimmed by 0 bases and J by 1 base, leaving 11 bases between them. CDR1 LNHNV and CDR2 YYDKDF come from the germline V gene (reference sequence). CDR3 sequence reads: CATSRDPETGTDTQYF. In DNA form, the CDR3 reads TGTGCCACCAGCAGAGATCCGGAGACTGGCACAGATACGCAGTATTTT.

The chain carries TRBV24-1 and TRBJ1-1; D possibly corresponds to TRBD1 (6 bases). CDR3 size: 11 residues. The germline CDR1 and CDR2 sequences are KGHDR and SFDVKD. Written as DNA, the CDR3 is TGTGCTACCGGACAGTGGGCTGAAGCTTTCTTT. Its translation: CATGQWAEAFF.

Many counts were recorded for this clonotype. This chain connects TRBV5-1 to TRBJ1-6; no clear D. V dropped 3 bases and J dropped 5 bases, with 9 bases sitting between them. CDR1 and CDR2 from the germline V gene are SGHRS and YFSETQ. The CDR3 spans 14 residues. The CDR3 DNA is TGCGCCAGCAGCTCTGGACGGGATAATTCACCCCTCCACTTT. It specifies CASSSGRDNSPLHF.

The chain links TRBV13 to TRBJ2-7; D unresolved. The length of the CDR3 is 10 residues. Germline V lookup: CDR1 PRHDT, CDR2 FYEKMQ (reference sequence). V was cut by 8 bases and J by 6 bases, with 8 bases left in between. CDR3 residues: CASWLGEQYF. In DNA form, the CDR3 reads TGTGCCAGCTGGCTGGGCGAGCAGTACTTC.

As regards this clonotype: One end of the junction fails to match germline, which may point to a read error. The chain employs TRBV10-3 and TRBJ2-5, with TRBD2 identical over 9 bases. Germline CDR1 is ENHRY and CDR2 is SYGVKD. The CDR3 covers 16 residues. The CDR3 here is CASSYRPAGGSETQYF. The DNA of the CDR3 is TGTGCCAGCAGTTACAGACCAGCGGGAGGTTCAGAGACCCAGTACTTC.

Remarks on this clonotype: A read error may account for a junction end that differs from germline. The V call is TRBV7-9, the J call TRBJ2-3; TRBD2 agrees at 8 bases. Germline V gene sequence: CDR1 SEHNR, CDR2 FQNEAQ (reference sequence). CDR3 size: 15 residues. CDR3: CASTLEPAGVDTQYF. The CDR3 region has the DNA TGTGCCAGCACCTTAGAGCCAGCGGGAGTGGATACGCAGTATTTT.

This chain uses TRBV28 with TRBJ2-5; perhaps TRBD2 as D (7 bases). Germline loops: CDR1 MDHEN, CDR2 SYDVKM. Trimming cost V 6 bases and J 2 bases, with 13 bases left between them. This CDR3 region has 14 residues. For the CDR3, the DNA is TGTGCCAGCAGAGCGGGACACACTCAAGAGACCCAGTACTTC. It is translated as CASRAGHTQETQYF.

The sample holds many counts of this clonotype. The chain is built from TRBV7-6 and TRBJ2-5; the match to TRBD2 covers 7 bases. This CDR3 is 18 amino acids long. The ends lost 5 bases at V and 1 base at J; junction bases unmatched: 16. Germline loops: CDR1 SGHVS, CDR2 FNYEAQ. CDR3 amino acids: CASSPRGAGETFQETQYF. The CDR3 nucleotides read TGTGCCAGCAGCCCCCGTGGGGCGGGGGAGACCTTCCAAGAGACCCAGTACTTC.

The rearrangement uses TRBV24-1 and TRBJ2-7, with TRBD2 identical over 14 bases. The last part of the DNA fits TRBJ2-1 better; the J call may be wrong. This CDR3 contains 16 residues. Germline values: CDR1 KGHDR, CDR2 SFDVKD. CDR3 nucleotide sequence: TGTGCCACCAGTGTCGATGGGACTAGCGGGAGTGGTGAGCAGTTCTTC. Protein: CATSVDGTSGSGEQFF.

The V and J genes are TRBV10-3 and TRBJ1-5; D is uncertain. Germline CDR1 reads ENHRY; CDR2 reads SYGVKD. This CDR3 is 15 amino acids long. V lost 2 bases and J lost 3, with 11 bases in between. CDR3 coding DNA: TGTGCCATCAGTGAGCTAATGCAGATCAATCAGCCCCAGCATTTT. It yields the protein CAISELMQINQPQHF.

A word on this clonotype: A read error may explain this, as a much larger clone is one base away. V gene TRBV7-9 combines with J gene TRBJ2-2; 14 bases line up with TRBD2. Germline CDR1 and CDR2: SEHNR and FQNEAQ (reference sequence). The CDR3 contains 20 residues. The CDR3, as DNA: TGTGCCACCAGCTCACCCCAGACTAGCGGGGGGGCGGGGAACACCGGGGAGCTGTTTTTT. This codes for CATSSPQTSGGAGNTGELFF.

There are many counts of this clonotype. V gene TRBV9 combines with J gene TRBJ2-6; D might be TRBD2 (6 bases). Germline lookup yields CDR1 SGDLS and CDR2 YYNGEE. The V end lost 4 bases, the J end lost 0 bases, and 8 bases lay between the germline ends. This CDR3 is 15 amino acids long. DNA for the CDR3: TGTGCCAGCAGCTATAGCGGCTCTGGGGCCAACGTCCTGACTTTC. Its translation: CASSYSGSGANVLTF.

The rearrangement joins TRBV12-5 to TRBJ2-7, with 12 bases aligning to TRBD2. Germline V gene lookup returns CDR1 LGHNT and CDR2 FRNRAP. This CDR3 spans 17 amino acids. Trimming at V came to 6 bases and at J to 1 base, leaving 10 bases not matched to a gene. CDR3 in DNA: TGTGCTAGTGGCCGTCGACTAGCGGGAGTTGGTTCCTACGAGCAGTACTTC. It translates to CASGRRLAGVGSYEQYF.

The rearrangement joins TRBV10-3 to TRBJ2-3, with 7 positions matching TRBD2. Germline loops: CDR1 ENHRY, CDR2 SYGVKD. The CDR3 is 15 amino acids. The trim removed 7 bases at V and 6 bases at J, leaving 13 bases unmatched. CDR3 region: CAITSSLAVGDTQYF. In DNA form, the CDR3 reads TGTGCCATCACTTCTTCTCTAGCGGTGGGGGATACGCAGTATTTT.

This clonotype appeared a single time. CDR3 sequence reads: CASSQSGQAGYGYTF. The DNA for the CDR3 is TGTGCCAGCAGCCAAAGCGGACAGGCGGGCTATGGCTACACCTTC. J is TRBJ1-2 and V is TRBV7-9; TRBD1 matches at 7 bases. J lost 4 bases, V lost 5 bases, and 10 bases had no gene match. Germline CDR1 reads SEHNR; CDR2 reads FQNEAQ (reference sequence). The CDR3 runs 15 residues. The whole variable domain, filled in from reference TRBV7-9 and TRBJ1-2, reads DTGVSQNPRHKITKRGQNVTFRCDPISEHNRLYWYRQTLGQGPEFLTYFQNEAQLEKSRLLSDRFSAERPKGSFSTLEIQRTEQGDSAMYLCASSQSGQAGYGYTFGSGTRLTVV.

This clonotype was counted many times. The chain employs TRBV7-8 and TRBJ2-7, with D possibly matching TRBD1 (6 bases). CDR3 length equals 13 residues. V dropped 0 bases and J dropped 6 bases, with 9 bases sitting between them. The V gene's germline CDR1 is SGHVS and CDR2 FQNEAQ. CDR3 region: CASSLATGSEQYF. The CDR3 DNA reads as TGTGCCAGCAGCTTAGCGACAGGAAGCGAGCAGTACTTC.

This clonotype was counted many times. The V gene is TRBV29-1, the J gene TRBJ2-7, with D possibly being TRBD1 or TRBD2 (5 bases each). The germline gives CDR1 SQVTM, CDR2 ANQGSEA. V lost 3 bases to trimming and J lost 7 bases, with 16 bases between them. The CDR3 extends over 13 amino acids. CDR3 sequence: CSVEGLMGDEQYF. CDR3 nucleotides: TGCAGCGTTGAGGGCCTTATGGGGGATGAGCAGTACTTC.

The chain employs TRBV15 and TRBJ2-5; D is undetermined. V lost 0 bases and J lost 1, with 9 bases in between. The CDR3 consists of 15 residues. Germline V CDR1 and CDR2: LNHNV, YYDKDF (reference sequence). CDR3 protein: CATSRDKGSQETQYF. The CDR3 DNA reads as TGTGCCACCAGCAGAGATAAGGGCAGCCAAGAGACCCAGTACTTC.

This clonotype showed up many times. This chain uses TRBV20-1 with TRBJ2-7, with 13 bases that match TRBD2. V lost 1 base to trimming and J lost 5 bases; unmatched junction nucleotides: 2. Germline V gene data show CDR1 as DFQATT and CDR2 as SNEGSKA (reference sequence). This CDR3 contains 14 residues. CDR3 residues: CSARGTSGSDEQYF. CDR3 nucleotide sequence: TGCAGTGCTAGAGGGACTAGCGGGAGCGACGAGCAGTACTTC.

The chain links TRBV27 to TRBJ1-1; 8 bases fit TRBD1. The J segment lost 12 bases and the V segment lost 6 bases, leaving 12 bases of the junction unmatched. Germline V gene sequence: CDR1 MNHEY, CDR2 SMNVEV (reference sequence). The CDR3 covers 13 residues. Here the CDR3 DNA reads TGTGCCAGCAGAGCAGGAGGACAGGGAGTTTCTTTCTTT. Its protein product is CASRAGGQGVSFF.